The 24 T cell receptor beta chains listed next were all sequenced from one sample in a study of blood T cells in healthy people across ages. For the second PCR, which ran for about 7 to 11 cycles, a sample-barcoded 5' primer and a J-beta primer mix were used. TCRdb called the 5' RACE reads again in MiXCR, with one record for every CDR3 protein. This table has hundreds of thousands of distinct CDR3 sequences, about 44% appearing once. The sample taken for sequencing was blood. These receptors all stem from a man between 25 and 39 years old in good health.

The chain links TRBV3-1 to TRBJ2-3, with 10 bases that match TRBD1. V shed 7 bases, J shed 11 bases, and the junction held 18 bases outside the gene matches. The germline CDR1 and CDR2 sequences are LGHDT and YNNKEL (reference sequence). This CDR3 comprises 16 residues. CDR3 nucleotides: TGTGCCAGCACCAGAACCCGACAGGGGGCGAATATGGAGCAGTATTTT. Translated: CASTRTRQGANMEQYF.

J is TRBJ2-1 and V is TRBV7-9; 7 bases fit TRBD2. The CDR3 has 12 residues. CDR1 is SEHNR and CDR2 is FQNEAQ in the germline V gene (reference sequence). The V segment lost 5 bases and the J segment 7 bases; nucleotides outside the gene matches: 2. CDR3 protein: CASSHGGNEQFF. In nucleotides, the CDR3 is TGTGCCAGCAGCCACGGGGGGAATGAGCAGTTCTTC.

This clonotype was picked up many times. The chain joins TRBV13 to TRBJ2-7; 10 nucleotides agree with TRBD1. J was trimmed by 4 bases and V by 2 bases; bases with no gene match: 5. Germline CDR1 PRHDT, CDR2 FYEKMQ (reference sequence). The CDR3 contains 15 residues. The CDR3 region has the DNA TGTGCCAGCAGCTTAAGCCGGACAGGGGGGTACGAGCAGTACTTC. Encoded protein: CASSLSRTGGYEQYF.

In this sample, this clonotype turned up many times. The chain is built from TRBV20-1 and TRBJ2-3; D may be TRBD1 or TRBD2 (5 bases each). Germline-derived CDR1 and CDR2 are DFQATT and SNEGSKA (reference sequence). Trimming shortened V by 3 bases and J by 1 base, and 11 bases separated the two germline ends. The CDR3 length is 14 residues. CDR3 residues: CSARGVEGTDTQYF. CDR3 coding DNA: TGCAGTGCTAGGGGGGTTGAAGGCACAGATACGCAGTATTTT.

The CDR3 is CASSYQGHDEQYF. CDR3 nucleotides: TGTGCCAGCAGTTACCAGGGACACGATGAGCAGTACTTC. The rearrangement joins TRBV6-2 or TRBV6-3 to TRBJ2-7, with D possibly TRBD1 on 6 matching bases. The CDR3 is 13 residues long. With 2 bases removed from V and 7 bases from J, the gap between germline ends came to 12 bases. Per germline, CDR1 MNHEY and CDR2 SVGEGT.

The chain combines TRBV7-2 with TRBJ2-1, with D tentatively TRBD1 (5 bases). V lost 6 bases and J lost 1, with 13 bases in between. The germline gives CDR1 SGHTA, CDR2 FQGNSA. The CDR3 spans 15 residues. The CDR3 DNA sequence: TGTGCCAGCAGGGATAGGGGCCTTTCCTACAATGAGCAGTTCTTC. The encoded protein is CASRDRGLSYNEQFF.

The chain uses TRBV5-1 and TRBJ2-3, with D perhaps matching TRBD1 or TRBD2 (5 bases each). The CDR3 loop spans 15 amino acids. V was pared by 5 bases and J by 4 bases, with 17 bases between. Germline assignment: CDR1 SGHRS and CDR2 YFSETQ. As DNA, the CDR3 is TGCGCCAGCAGTCAGGGCGGTAGAGGGTCAGATACGCAGTATTTT. Translated: CASSQGGRGSDTQYF.

This clonotype turned up a few times. J is TRBJ1-5 and V is TRBV7-2; no firm D call. The CDR3 is made up of 13 amino acids. The V end lost 4 bases, the J end lost 7 bases, and 11 bases lay between the germline ends. Looked up from germline, CDR1 is SGHTA and CDR2 is FQGNSA. The CDR3 region has the DNA TGTGCCAGCAGCTCCCAGGTAGGACAGCCCCAGCATTTT. Encoded protein: CASSSQVGQPQHF.

This clonotype was counted only a few times. This chain connects TRBV2 to TRBJ2-4; 8 nucleotides agree with TRBD2. The V and J ends lost 0 bases and 4 bases, in that order; junction bases with no gene match: 11. This CDR3 is built from 18 residues. Germline V lookup: CDR1 SNHLY, CDR2 FYNNEI. The CDR3 spells CASSEALLRAGGKNIQYF. In DNA form, the CDR3 reads TGTGCCAGCAGTGAAGCGCTTTTAAGGGCGGGGGGAAAAAACATTCAGTACTTC.

Points on this clonotype: A read error may account for a junction end that differs from germline. V is TRBV6-6 and J is TRBJ2-5; D is uncertain. From germline, CDR1 is MNHNY and CDR2 SVGAGI (reference sequence). This CDR3 has 11 residues. The CDR3 sequence: CAGSTSLEQYF. DNA for the CDR3: TGTGCCGGCAGTACGAGTCTGGAGCAGTACTTC.

This clonotype was detected only once. The V call is TRBV20-1, the J call TRBJ2-3; D is possibly TRBD1 (6 bases). This CDR3 has 14 amino acids. Germline loops: CDR1 DFQATT, CDR2 SNEGSKA (reference sequence). Trimming removed 3 bases at V and 1 base at J, with 11 bases between. The CDR3 reads CSARRGSGTDTQYF. The CDR3, as DNA: TGCAGTGCTAGGAGGGGGTCCGGCACAGATACGCAGTATTTT.

The chain uses TRBV5-1 and TRBJ2-7; 8 bases are shared with TRBD1. The V and J ends lost 4 bases and 7 bases, in that order; junction bases with no gene match: 13. This CDR3 has 15 amino acids. The germline gives CDR1 SGHRS, CDR2 YFSETQ. CDR3 amino acids: CASSVTGGTALEQYF. CDR3 nucleotides: TGCGCCAGCAGCGTAACAGGGGGGACGGCTTTGGAGCAGTACTTC.

This clonotype was counted a single time. V is TRBV10-3 and J is TRBJ2-7; D is uncertain. Trimming left V 4 bases short and J 7 bases short, with 14 bases between. Per the germline V gene, CDR1 is ENHRY and CDR2 is SYGVKD. The CDR3 is 13 residues long. This CDR3 is CAISVNPNNEQYF. The DNA for the CDR3 is TGTGCCATCAGTGTAAACCCAAACAATGAGCAGTACTTC.

The chain recombines TRBV7-9 with TRBJ2-5, with 9 bases matching TRBD2. This CDR3 comprises 16 residues. V lost 1 base, J lost 4 bases, and 7 bases stayed unmatched. From germline, CDR1 is SEHNR and CDR2 FQNEAQ (reference sequence). CDR3 coding DNA: TGTGCCAGCAGCTTAGGTCCTAGCGGGGAGTCAGAGACCCAGTACTTC. Translated: CASSLGPSGESETQYF. Looking up the rest from reference TRBV7-9 and TRBJ2-5 gives the full variable domain: DTGVSQNPRHKITKRGQNVTFRCDPISEHNRLYWYRQTLGQGPEFLTYFQNEAQLEKSRLLSDRFSAERPKGSFSTLEIQRTEQGDSAMYLCASSLGPSGESETQYFGPGTRLLVL.

The chain recombines TRBV30 with TRBJ2-1; maybe TRBD1 (6 bases). The DNA end is a closer match to TRBJ2-7, so the J assignment may be wrong. The CDR3 is 13 amino acids. Germline-derived CDR1 and CDR2 are GTSNPN and SVGIG (reference sequence). The CDR3 loop is CAWTRGSNNEQYF. The CDR3 DNA reads TGTGCCTGGACCAGGGGCTCCAACAATGAGCAGTACTTC.

The V and J genes are TRBV7-2 and TRBJ1-5; TRBD1 might be the D (6 bases). This CDR3 spans 16 amino acids. V shed 0 bases and J shed 2 bases, with 11 bases lying between them. The V gene's germline CDR1 is SGHTA and CDR2 FQGNSA. The CDR3 DNA is TGTGCCAGCAGCTTAGCGGGGGGCACTGGCAATCAGCCCCAGCATTTT. Translation gives CASSLAGGTGNQPQHF.

There are a few counts of this clonotype. The rearrangement links TRBV29-1 to TRBJ2-3; D ambiguous. Germline V CDR1 and CDR2: SQVTM, ANQGSEA. This CDR3 is built from 15 residues. CDR3 region: CSGEHGLVLGGTQYF. CDR3 bases: TGCAGTGGGGAACACGGTTTGGTTTTGGGTGGTACGCAGTATTTT.

Only a few counts were recorded for this clonotype. The chain links TRBV20-1 to TRBJ2-3, with 7 bases aligning to TRBD2. The CDR3 contains 16 residues. Germline values: CDR1 DFQATT, CDR2 SNEGSKA (reference sequence). V lost 1 base to trimming and J lost 0 bases; unmatched junction nucleotides: 7. The CDR3 is CSARAPTSPSTDTQYF. CDR3 in DNA: TGCAGTGCTAGAGCGCCGACTAGCCCGAGCACAGATACGCAGTATTTT.

The chain has TRBV28 and TRBJ2-5, with D perhaps matching TRBD1 or TRBD2 (5 bases each). The DNA matches TRBJ2-7 better at its end, which makes the J call doubtful. This CDR3 region has 14 residues. Per the germline V gene, CDR1 is MDHEN and CDR2 is SYDVKM. DNA of the CDR3: TGTGCCAGCACCAAAGCAGGGAGTGGGTACGAGCAGTACTTC. Its protein is CASTKAGSGYEQYF.

Comments on this clonotype: The junction and the germline gene differ at one end; a read error may be behind it. The genes are TRBV20-1 and TRBJ2-7, with 8 bases fitting TRBD2. Germline V gene sequence: CDR1 DFQATT, CDR2 SNEGSKA (reference sequence). This CDR3 comprises 15 residues. CDR3 protein: CSARVIAGISYGQYF. CDR3 nucleotide sequence: TGCAGTGCTAGAGTCATAGCGGGGATCTCCTACGGGCAGTACTTC.

This clonotype was counted between two and nine times. This rearrangement joins TRBV6-5 to TRBJ2-5; D unresolved. There are 13 residues in the CDR3. Trimming shortened V by 6 bases and J by 5 bases, and 13 bases separated the two germline ends. CDR1 and CDR2 from the germline V gene are MNHEY and SVGAGI. CDR3 in DNA: TGTGCCAGCAGGCCCCGAGTTGCGGAGACCCAGTACTTC. Its protein is CASRPRVAETQYF.

V usage is TRBV5-1 and J usage is TRBJ2-1; D is perhaps TRBD2 (7 bases). This CDR3 spans 13 amino acids. Germline assignment: CDR1 SGHRS and CDR2 YFSETQ. Trimming left V 4 bases short and J 8 bases short, with 13 bases between. CDR3 region: CASSIGGHDEQFF. For the CDR3, the DNA is TGCGCCAGCAGCATCGGGGGGCACGATGAGCAGTTCTTC. The full variable domain, rest sourced from reference TRBV5-1 and TRBJ2-1, is KAGVTQTPRYLIKTRGQQVTLSCSPISGHRSVSWYQQTPGQGLQFLFEYFSETQRNKGNFPGRFSGRQFSNSRSEMNVSTLELGDSALYLCASSIGGHDEQFFGPGTRLTVL.

This clonotype has only a few counts. The gene calls are TRBV6-5 and TRBJ2-7; D gene ambiguous. Germline V gene sequence: CDR1 MNHEY, CDR2 SVGAGI. Trimming removed 1 base at V and 6 bases at J, with 7 bases between. CDR3 length equals 12 residues. CDR3 region: CASSYLGGEQYF. The CDR3 coding sequence is TGTGCCAGCAGTTACTTAGGCGGCGAGCAGTACTTC.

This clonotype was observed a few times. The CDR3 reads CASRLGIAEAFF. The DNA of the CDR3 is TGTGCCAGCAGGTTGGGGATCGCTGAAGCTTTCTTT. This chain connects TRBV6-2 or TRBV6-3 to TRBJ1-1; D is uncertain. V lost 6 bases to trimming and J lost 6 bases, with 11 bases between them. The germline gives CDR1 MNHEY, CDR2 SVGEGT. The CDR3 sequence is 12 residues long.